This T cell receptor beta chain is from a study of blood T cells in healthy people across ages. Study information: Per every two T cells, about one barcoded beta molecule was captured by template switching.

To note about this clonotype: Antigen: not known.

Study-level results: Lack of knowledge of donor CMV status possibly confounded expanded clonotype changes. In long-lived donors, naive CD4+ cell counts and diversity exceeded those of aged donors. Older individuals had lower TCR beta diversity per million T cells (the decline was roughly linear).

Sample-barcoded 5' priming and a J-beta primer mix drove a second PCR of roughly 7 to 11 cycles. TCRdb processed the 5' RACE reads anew with MiXCR; each CDR3 protein has one entry. The sample has 790,000 or so distinct CDR3 sequences, roughly 56% seen once. This CDR3 region has 15 residues. The germline V gene encodes CDR1 MGHDK and CDR2 SYGVNS. Trimming removed 10 bases from V and 0 bases from J; junction bases left unmatched: 8. Sequencing was carried out using blood. This TCR was recovered from a middle-aged man in good health. The V gene is TRBV25-1, the J gene TRBJ1-5; 8 nucleotides align to TRBD1. Written as DNA, the CDR3 is TGTGCCATTCAGCCGGGACAGGATAGCAATCAGCCCCAGCATTTT. Protein product: CAIQPGQDSNQPQHF. Drawing the rest from reference TRBV25-1 and TRBJ1-5, the complete variable domain is EADIYQTPRYLVIGTGKKITLECSQTMGHDKMYWYQQDPGMELHLIHYSYGVNSTEKGDLSSESTVSRIRTEHFPLTLESARPSHTSQYLCAIQPGQDSNQPQHFGDGTRLSIL.